This is a list of T cell receptor beta chains from one sample in a study of shared clonotypes between healthy human individuals. The protocol was immunoSEQ multiplex PCR, while the TCRdb copy is restricted to in-frame clones and leaves out a portion. The sample yields some 550,000 clones, around 97% seen once. Sequencing used naive CD4+ T cells sorted from blood. The receptor source for this set is a woman in her twenties or thirties in good health. CDR3s include the opening cysteine and the closing phenylalanine or tryptophan. Fields, in order: CDR3 protein, CDR3 DNA, D gene, V gene, J gene, clone size. A D gene is named only where the DNA matches it firmly. Size tells how often a clone was seen (once, few, many) or the class of an expanded clone, and some rows leave it out.

CASSQPGQVNEQYF	TGCGCCAGCAGCCAACCCGGACAGGTCAACGAGCAGTACTTC	TRBD1	TRBV4-1	TRBJ2-7	.
CASSLGSRDRHNEQFF	TGTGCCAGCAGCTTAGGCAGCCGGGACAGACACAATGAGCAGTTCTTC	TRBD1	TRBV11-3	TRBJ2-1	once
CASSLTATGRNTIYF	TGTGCCAGCAGTTTAACCGCCACTGGGAGAAACACCATATATTTT	.	TRBV28	TRBJ1-3	.
CASSFAGQGVYEQYF	TGTGCCAGCAGTTTTGCCGGACAGGGGGTTTACGAGCAGTACTTC	TRBD1	TRBV28	TRBJ2-7	.
CASSRETGLGGEQYF	TGCGCCAGCAGCCGTGAGACAGGGCTCGGAGGGGAGCAGTACTTC	.	TRBV5-1	TRBJ2-7	.
CASSARTLGPPREVFGYTF	TGTGCCAGTAGTGCCCGGACGCTCGGGCCTCCACGAGAAGTGTTTGGCTACACCTTC	.	TRBV19	TRBJ1-2	once
CASSPSGTSGSYEQYF	TGTGCCAGCAGCCCCTCCGGGACTAGCGGATCCTACGAGCAGTACTTC	TRBD2	TRBV7-2	TRBJ2-7	.
CASSKRGRDYEQYF	TGTGCCAGCAGCAAAAGGGGCAGGGACTACGAGCAGTACTTC	.	TRBV21-1	TRBJ2-7	.
CASSLDRSYGYTF	TGTGCCAGCAGTTTAGACAGGTCCTATGGCTACACCTTC	.	TRBV11-2	TRBJ1-2	few
CASSPGQGGYQPQHF	TGTGCCAGCAGCCCCGGACAGGGCGGTTATCAGCCCCAGCATTTT	TRBD1	TRBV7-9	TRBJ1-5	.
CAWRRPGRKNTGELFF	TGTGCCTGGAGGCGCCCCGGCCGAAAGAACACCGGGGAGCTGTTTTTT	.	TRBV30	TRBJ2-2	.